This paragraph reports one T cell receptor (beta chain). This clone was recorded only once. Its binding antigen is unknown. No base quality values were provided; no much bigger clone lies one nucleotide off. The V and J ends are trimmed by 0 bases and 2 bases, leaving 8 bases between them. Based on the germline V gene, the CDR1 and CDR2 sequences are SGHRS and YFSETQ. From the cysteine up to the phenylalanine, the CDR3 has a length of 14 residues. The DNA shown is the 42-base CDR3, in frame from base 1. The data are from a study of blood T cell repertoires in COVID-19 (dated by TCRdb to between 2020 and 2021). Notes on the research overall: The collaborator samples originated in the United States, Italy and Spain and spanned the acute and convalescent phases of COVID-19. The prospective study material was composed of cDNA or gDNA derived from T cells, B-cell-depleted T cells, or PBMCs. Deeply sampled blood TCRbeta repertoires from subjects exposed to, actively infected with, or recovered from COVID-19 were included in the dataset. The repertoires were released in a freely available public database meant as a resource for research on the immune response to SARS-CoV-2. The samples were drawn from two sources: the first 160 participants of the ongoing ImmuneRACE study, and fewer than 1,500 subjects contributed by 6 global collaborators. A de-identified subject ID, COVID-19 status, age in years and sex were almost always included in the sample metadata. Where available, HLA class I and class II types were obtained from metadata supplied by the sample provider rather than from assay-based typing.

Each collaborating institution followed its own protocols to collect whole blood in K2EDTA tubes. Collaborator samples were shipped for TCRbeta analysis as frozen whole blood, isolated PBMCs, or DNA extracted from either sample type. The investigation overall reported the following: The quantity of clinical and demographic metadata differed by source and by participant and was supplied without curation.

The immunoSEQ Assay, a bias-controlled multiplex PCR, was used to amplify TCRbeta CDR3 regions from genomic DNA. In the paper's pipeline: Within the assay, amplification of reference gene primers was used to estimate how many nucleated cells each sample contained. To quantify the absolute abundance of each unique TCRbeta CDR3 rearrangement, sequence reads were collapsed and filtered. For each sample, productive Simpson clonality was calculated as the square root of Simpson's diversity index over productive rearrangements. TCRdb limited this immuneACCESS table to in-frame rearrangements with V and J called. A share of clones is missing; checked studies link under half to unresolved V genes, and the rest is unexplained. That table is the source of V, J and clone size, and D and trimming were worked out from the DNA. This sample gives roughly 190,000 clones in total; roughly 90% of them show up just once. The leading ten clones occupy approximately 0.5% of the sample.

The chain links TRBV5-1 with TRBJ2-5, with the D gene not clear enough to name. Sequencing was carried out using peripheral blood. This receptor was identified in a man in his fifties with acute or convalescent COVID-19. The nucleotides read TGCGCCAGCAGCTTGGCGCAGGCACAAGAGACCCAGTACTTC. This translates into CASSLAQAQETQYF.